This T cell receptor (beta chain) was captured by sequencing in a study of tumor-infiltrating lymphocytes in localized non-small cell lung cancer. Study-wide context: Each patient gave resected tumor and non-adjacent uninvolved lung tissue.

TCRdb keeps only in-frame clones here, not all; method: immunoSEQ multiplex PCR. This sample carries around 24,000 clones, roughly two thirds of them seen once, and the ten largest clones take roughly 5%. A word on this clone: Its antigen remains unidentified.

Study results and caveats: TCR sequencing covered a subset of patients with enough tissue. TCRbeta sequencing showed higher T cell infiltration in tumors than uninvolved lung. Different pieces of the same tissue went to different assays, confounding technical variation with intratumor heterogeneity.

CDR3 length: 14 amino acids. Germline V gives CDR1 SGHRS, CDR2 YFSETQ. Trimming took 2 bases from V and 5 from J, leaving 14 bases between them. This TCR came from a human donor with non-small cell lung cancer. Sequences were obtained from lung tumor tissue. The chain combines TRBV5-1 with TRBJ2-7; weak D call: TRBD1 (5 bases). The CDR3 DNA follows: TGCGCCAGCAGCTTCTTGGGGCTAGGGGACGAGCAGTACTTC. Amino acid sequence: CASSFLGLGDEQYF.